One T cell receptor beta chain is described in this entry. What it recognizes is unknown. This sample was included in a study of cytomegalovirus exposure and HLA in healthy donors. Whole-study context: The study's early data release held tens of millions of unique TCRs from HLA-typed donors. When 350 to 400 donors were genotyped, more than 70% of them were found to fall in the Caucasian-associated ancestry cluster. Whole-study results and caveats: In a later analysis, a missense DCLRE1C variant was linked to TCR beta V- and J-gene trimming. Some TCR beta chains (164 of them) were listed as cytomegalovirus-associated.

The ends were cut back, 0 bases at V and 0 bases at J, with 7 bases in the middle. Per the germline V gene, CDR1 is SGHNT and CDR2 is YYREEE (reference sequence). The CDR3 spans 15 residues. Primers included in the PCR were 60 Vbeta and 13 Jbeta primers. Assay used: immunoSEQ multiplex PCR; TCRdb lists only in-frame clones, some missing. The sample totals 65,000 to 95,000 clones. The chain carries TRBV5-4 and TRBJ2-1; D perhaps matches TRBD2 (5 bases). The specimen was PBMCs. The TCR was taken from a man aged 25 to 40 in good health and CMV-seronegative. The CDR3 sequence: CASSLGGSSYNEQFF. CDR3 in DNA: TGTGCCAGCAGCTTGGGAGGGAGCTCCTACAATGAGCAGTTCTTC.